The TCR beta chain under discussion was sequenced for a study of radiation and T cells in renal cell carcinoma. About the research overall: Nephrectomy followed 15 Gy stereotactic body radiation by 4 weeks. The study's findings and limits: In blood, top tumor clones expanded by 2 weeks, shrinking by 4. Without pretreatment biopsies, baseline tumor clonotype presence was undetermined.

A remark on this clone: Its antigen is currently unknown.

The time point here: blood 2 weeks post-SBRT. Noted treatment: 15 Gy SBRT to primary tumor, nephrectomy 4 weeks later. The tumor was a clear cell renal cell carcinoma. Data came from immunoSEQ multiplex PCR; TCRdb stores just in-frame clones and leaves some out. In the table there are some 120,000 clones, around nine tenths of which are singletons. Sequences were derived from blood, sampled from a patient whose treatment included radiotherapy and nephrectomy. The sequence derives from a woman in her 70s with renal cell carcinoma.

DNA of the CDR3: TGTGCCAGCGGGTCCCTCTCCTACGAGCAGTACTTC. It is translated as CASGSLSYEQYF. The V call is TRBV13, the J call TRBJ2-7; D gene unclear. V lost 8 bases to trimming and J lost 0 bases, with 8 bases between them. CDR1 is PRHDT, CDR2 FYEKMQ, per germline (reference sequence). This CDR3 contains 12 residues.